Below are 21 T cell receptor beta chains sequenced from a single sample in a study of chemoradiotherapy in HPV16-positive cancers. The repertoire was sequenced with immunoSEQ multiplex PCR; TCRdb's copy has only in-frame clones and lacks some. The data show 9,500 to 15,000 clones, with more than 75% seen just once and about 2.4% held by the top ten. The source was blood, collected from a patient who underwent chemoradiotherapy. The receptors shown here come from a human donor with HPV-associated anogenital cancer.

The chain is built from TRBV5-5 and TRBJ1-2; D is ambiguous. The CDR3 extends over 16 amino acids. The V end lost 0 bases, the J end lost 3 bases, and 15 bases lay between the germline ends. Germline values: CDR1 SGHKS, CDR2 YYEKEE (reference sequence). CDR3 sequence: CASSLDGSPGDYGYTF. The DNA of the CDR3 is TGTGCCAGCAGCTTGGACGGCAGCCCTGGGGACTATGGCTACACCTTC.

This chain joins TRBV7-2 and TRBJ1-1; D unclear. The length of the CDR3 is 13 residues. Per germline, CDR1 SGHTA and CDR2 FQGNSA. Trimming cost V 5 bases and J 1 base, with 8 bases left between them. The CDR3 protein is CASSPNPNTEAFF. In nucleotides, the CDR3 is TGTGCCAGCAGCCCAAATCCGAACACTGAAGCTTTCTTT.

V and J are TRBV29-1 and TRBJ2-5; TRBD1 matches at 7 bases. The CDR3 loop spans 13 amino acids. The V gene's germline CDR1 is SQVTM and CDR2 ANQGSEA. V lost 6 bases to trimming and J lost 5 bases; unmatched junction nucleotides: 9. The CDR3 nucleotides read TGCAGCGTGGGCAGGGGGTCGGTGGAGACCCAGTACTTC. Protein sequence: CSVGRGSVETQYF.

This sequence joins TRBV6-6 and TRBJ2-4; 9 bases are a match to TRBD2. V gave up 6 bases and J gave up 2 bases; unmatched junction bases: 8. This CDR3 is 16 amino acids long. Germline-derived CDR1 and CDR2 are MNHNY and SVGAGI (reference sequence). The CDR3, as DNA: TGTGCCAGCAGCCCCCTGCGGGGGGGAACCAAAAACATTCAGTACTTC. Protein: CASSPLRGGTKNIQYF.

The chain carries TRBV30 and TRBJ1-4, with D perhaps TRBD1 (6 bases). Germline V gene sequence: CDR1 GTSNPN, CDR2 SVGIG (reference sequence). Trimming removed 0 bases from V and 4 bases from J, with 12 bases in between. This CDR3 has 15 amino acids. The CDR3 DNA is TGTGCCTGGAGTGTAAGGGGGGCCTATAATGAAAAACTGTTTTTT. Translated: CAWSVRGAYNEKLFF.

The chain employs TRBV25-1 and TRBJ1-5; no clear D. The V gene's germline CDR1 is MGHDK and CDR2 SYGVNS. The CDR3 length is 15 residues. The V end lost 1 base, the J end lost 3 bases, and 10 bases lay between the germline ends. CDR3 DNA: TGTGCCAGCAGTGAATCGAAGGTACTCAATCAGCCCCAGCATTTT. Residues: CASSESKVLNQPQHF.

CDR3: CASSLPNTASGGDTQYF. The CDR3 nucleotides are TGTGCCAGCAGCTTGCCGAATACGGCTAGCGGGGGCGATACGCAGTATTTT. The chain combines TRBV5-5 with TRBJ2-3; 10 nucleotides match TRBD2. V was pared by 1 base and J by 6 bases, with 11 bases of the junction left unmatched. This CDR3 has 17 amino acids. The germline V gene encodes CDR1 SGHKS and CDR2 YYEKEE (reference sequence).

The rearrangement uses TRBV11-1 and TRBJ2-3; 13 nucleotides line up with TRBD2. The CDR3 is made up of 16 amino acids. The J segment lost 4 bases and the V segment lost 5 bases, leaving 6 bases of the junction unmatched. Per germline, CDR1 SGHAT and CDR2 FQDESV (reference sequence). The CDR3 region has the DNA TGTGCCAGCAGCCTCCGACTAGCGGGGGGCCCAGATACGCAGTATTTT. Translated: CASSLRLAGGPDTQYF.

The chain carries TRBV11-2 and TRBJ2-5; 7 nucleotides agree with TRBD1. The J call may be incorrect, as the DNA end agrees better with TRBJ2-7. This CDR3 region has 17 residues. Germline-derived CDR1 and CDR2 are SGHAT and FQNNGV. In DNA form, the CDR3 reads TGTGCCAGCAGCTTAGATAGTAGGAGACAGGGTGGTTACGAGCAGTACTTC. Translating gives CASSLDSRRQGGYEQYF.

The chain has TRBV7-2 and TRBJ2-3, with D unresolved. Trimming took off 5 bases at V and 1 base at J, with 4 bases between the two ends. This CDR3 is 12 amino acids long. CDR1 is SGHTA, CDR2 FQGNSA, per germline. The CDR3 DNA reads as TGTGCCAGCAGCCCACGCACAGATACGCAGTATTTT. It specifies CASSPRTDTQYF.

This chain's CDR3 is CAGGPNPETQYF. CDR3 coding DNA: TGCGCCGGGGGACCAAACCCAGAGACCCAGTACTTC. The V call is TRBV10-2, the J call TRBJ2-5; D is tentatively TRBD1 or TRBD2 (5 bases each). The V gene lost 11 bases and the J gene lost 4 bases, with 14 bases spanning the gap. Germline CDR1 WSHSY, CDR2 SAAADI. The CDR3 contains 12 residues.

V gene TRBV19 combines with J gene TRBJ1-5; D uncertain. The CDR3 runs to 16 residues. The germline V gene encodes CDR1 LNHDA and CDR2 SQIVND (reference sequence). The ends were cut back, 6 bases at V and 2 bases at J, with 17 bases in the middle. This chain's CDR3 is CASRLGLSGGNQPQHF. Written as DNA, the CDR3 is TGTGCCAGTAGACTAGGACTTTCAGGAGGCAATCAGCCCCAGCATTTT.

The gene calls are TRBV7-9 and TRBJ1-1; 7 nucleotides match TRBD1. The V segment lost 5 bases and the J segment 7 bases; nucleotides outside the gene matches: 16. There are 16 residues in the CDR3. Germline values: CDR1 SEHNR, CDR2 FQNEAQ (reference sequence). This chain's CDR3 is CASSLPFDRQGSEAFF. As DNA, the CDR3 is TGTGCCAGCAGCCTACCATTCGACCGACAGGGCAGTGAAGCTTTCTTT.

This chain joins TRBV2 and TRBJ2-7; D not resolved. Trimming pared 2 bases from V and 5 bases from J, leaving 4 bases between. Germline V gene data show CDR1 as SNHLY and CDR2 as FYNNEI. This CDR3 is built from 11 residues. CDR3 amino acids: CASSELHEQYF. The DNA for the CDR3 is TGTGCCAGCAGTGAATTGCACGAGCAGTACTTC.

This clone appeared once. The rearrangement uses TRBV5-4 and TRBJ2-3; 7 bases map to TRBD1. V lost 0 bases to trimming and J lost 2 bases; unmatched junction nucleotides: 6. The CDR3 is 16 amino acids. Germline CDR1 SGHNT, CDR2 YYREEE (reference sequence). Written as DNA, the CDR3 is TGTGCCAGCAGCTTGGGGTTGGGACAGACCACAGATACGCAGTATTTT. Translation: CASSLGLGQTTDTQYF.

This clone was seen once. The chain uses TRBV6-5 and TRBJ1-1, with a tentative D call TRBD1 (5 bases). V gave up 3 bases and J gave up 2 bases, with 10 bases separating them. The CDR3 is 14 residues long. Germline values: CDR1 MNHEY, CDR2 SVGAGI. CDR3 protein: CASSYGQENTEAFF. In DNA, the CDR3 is TGTGCCAGCAGTTATGGACAAGAAAACACTGAAGCTTTCTTT.

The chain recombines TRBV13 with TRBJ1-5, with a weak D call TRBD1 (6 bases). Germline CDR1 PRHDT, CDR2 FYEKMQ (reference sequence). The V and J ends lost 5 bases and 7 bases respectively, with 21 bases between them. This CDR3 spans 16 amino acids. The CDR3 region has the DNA TGTGCCAGCAGCCGGGGGGGGCGCGTAAAAGGACAGCCCCAGCATTTT. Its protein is CASSRGGRVKGQPQHF. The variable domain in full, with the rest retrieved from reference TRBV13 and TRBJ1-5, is AAGVIQSPRHLIKEKRETATLKCYPIPRHDTVYWYQQGPGQDPQFLISFYEKMQSDKGSIPDRFSAQQFSDYHSELNMSSLELGDSALYFCASSRGGRVKGQPQHFGDGTRLSIL.

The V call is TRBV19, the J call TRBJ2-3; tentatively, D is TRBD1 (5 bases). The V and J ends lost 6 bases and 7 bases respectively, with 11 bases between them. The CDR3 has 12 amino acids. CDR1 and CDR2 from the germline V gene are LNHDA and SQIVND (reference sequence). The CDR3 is CASSLQGHTQYF. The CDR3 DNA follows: TGTGCCAGTAGCCTCCAGGGCCATACGCAGTATTTT.

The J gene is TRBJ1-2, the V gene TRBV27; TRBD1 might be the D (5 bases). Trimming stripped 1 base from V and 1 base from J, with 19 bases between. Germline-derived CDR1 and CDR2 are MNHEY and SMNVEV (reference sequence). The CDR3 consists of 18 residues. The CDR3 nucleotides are TGTGCCAGCAGTTTATTTTGCAGGGATGACCCCCTTAACTATGGCTACACCTTC. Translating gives CASSLFCRDDPLNYGYTF.

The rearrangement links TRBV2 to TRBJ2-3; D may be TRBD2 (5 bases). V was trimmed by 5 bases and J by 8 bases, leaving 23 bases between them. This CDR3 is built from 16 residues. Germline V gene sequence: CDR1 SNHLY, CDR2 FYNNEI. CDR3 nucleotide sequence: TGTGCCAGCAGTCTTACGGCGAATCCACGCGGGTCTACGCAGTATTTT. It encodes CASSLTANPRGSTQYF.

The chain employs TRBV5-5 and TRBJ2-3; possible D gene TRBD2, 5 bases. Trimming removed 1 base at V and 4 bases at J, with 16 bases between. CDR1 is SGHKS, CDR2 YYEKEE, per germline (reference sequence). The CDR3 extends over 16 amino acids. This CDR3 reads CASSLSRASRSDTQYF. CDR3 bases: TGTGCCAGCAGCTTGAGCCGGGCTAGCCGGTCAGATACGCAGTATTTT.